The 2 T cell receptor beta chains below come from one sample, sequenced in a study of shared clonotypes between healthy human individuals. Clones were read by immunoSEQ multiplex PCR, and TCRdb kept only the in-frame ones, dropping some. This repertoire shows a few million clones, 90% to 97% found once; its top ten account for about 0.13%. Sequenced sample: naive CD4+ T cells sorted from blood. Subset of the sample: CD45RA+ positively selected. The source of these receptors is a man younger than 35 in good health.

The rearrangement uses TRBV9 and TRBJ2-7, with D unclear. The V gene's germline CDR1 is SGDLS and CDR2 YYNGEE. This CDR3 comprises 14 residues. V gave up 6 bases and J gave up 5 bases, with 18 bases separating them. CDR3 loop: CASTPAPQSHEQYF. CDR3 DNA: TGTGCCAGCACGCCGGCCCCACAAAGCCACGAGCAGTACTTC. Full variable domain (rest looked up from reference TRBV9 and TRBJ2-7): DSGVTQTPKHLITATGQRVTLRCSPRSGDLSVYWYQQSLDQGLQFLIQYYNGEERAKGNILERFSAQQFPDLHSELNLSSLELGDSALYFCASTPAPQSHEQYFGPGTRLTVT.

Comment on this clone: The same CDR3 arises from other DNA sequences in this sample as well. The chain combines TRBV19 with TRBJ2-5, with 7 bases identical to TRBD1. CDR1 and CDR2 (germline): LNHDA, SQIVND (reference sequence). The J segment lost 5 bases and the V segment lost 6 bases, leaving 6 bases of the junction unmatched. CDR3 size: 13 residues. The CDR3 protein is CASSPTGQETQYF. The CDR3 DNA follows: TGTGCCAGTAGCCCGACAGGGCAGGAGACCCAGTACTTC. The full variable domain, its missing parts supplied by reference TRBV19 and TRBJ2-5, is DGGITQSPKYLFRKEGQNVTLSCEQNLNHDAMYWYRQDPGQGLRLIYYSQIVNDFQKGDIAEGYSVSREKKESFPLTVTSAQKNPTAFYLCASSPTGQETQYFGPGTRLLVL.